The next 17 T cell receptor beta chains were all read from a single sample in a study of CD8 T cells in ankylosing spondylitis. For these TCRs, the target antigens are not known. TCRdb recomputed calls from the 5' RACE reads with MiXCR, one row per CDR3 protein. The sample records around 490,000 distinct CDR3 sequences, approximately 5% being singletons. Study findings and constraints: Characteristic of ankylosing spondylitis blood, it appeared, was a TCR beta motif comprising eight highly homologous variants.

The specimen sequenced was blood, either unsorted or a sorted T cell fraction (not recorded which). Source of these receptors: a male donor with ankylosing spondylitis.

This clonotype has a count of ten or more. The J gene is TRBJ2-1, the V gene TRBV12-3 or TRBV12-4; maybe TRBD2 (5 bases). The CDR3 runs 11 residues. V gave up 8 bases and J gave up 10 bases, with 12 bases separating them. This CDR3 is CASLAWREQFF. The DNA of the CDR3 is TGTGCCAGCCTAGCATGGAGGGAGCAGTTCTTC.

The table lists this clonotype with many counts. Here the CDR3 DNA reads TGTGCCAGCAGTTATGTCCAGCAGCCCCAGCATTTT. This codes for CASSYVQQPQHF. The chain is built from TRBV28 and TRBJ1-5; no reliable D call. Per germline, CDR1 MDHEN and CDR2 SYDVKM. CDR3 length equals 12 residues. Trimming removed 4 bases from V and 7 bases from J, with 8 bases in between.

This clonotype was recorded at least ten times. The chain employs TRBV15 and TRBJ2-7, with 7 nucleotides matching TRBD2. Germline CDR1 is LNHNV and CDR2 is YYDKDF (reference sequence). With 0 bases clipped from V and 0 bases from J, the junction kept 5 bases outside the gene matches. The CDR3 consists of 16 residues. CDR3 sequence reads: CATSRDWGGSSYEQYF. CDR3 nucleotide sequence: TGTGCCACCAGCAGAGATTGGGGGGGAAGCTCCTACGAGCAGTACTTC.

This clonotype was counted only a few times. The chain uses TRBV7-8 and TRBJ2-1; possibly TRBD1 or TRBD2 for D (5 bases each). Germline V gives CDR1 SGHVS, CDR2 FQNEAQ. Trimming removed 2 bases from V and 9 bases from J, with 17 bases in between. The CDR3 loop spans 15 amino acids. The CDR3 bases are TGTGCCAGCAGCTTACCCTCCTTAGGGGAGACTGAGCAGTTCTTC. Amino acid sequence: CASSLPSLGETEQFF.

This clonotype has more than one count but fewer than ten. The gene calls are TRBV4-2 and TRBJ2-2; maybe TRBD1 (5 bases). V dropped 4 bases and J dropped 1 base, with 10 bases sitting between them. Germline V gene data show CDR1 as LGHNA and CDR2 as YNFKEQ. The CDR3 extends over 15 amino acids. This chain's CDR3 is CASSRITGNTGELFF. In DNA, the CDR3 is TGTGCCAGCAGCCGCATAACAGGGAACACCGGGGAGCTGTTTTTT.

The sample holds many counts of this clonotype. The chain combines TRBV12-3 or TRBV12-4 with TRBJ2-1; D gene unclear. Trimming took 6 bases from V and 6 from J, leaving 9 bases between them. The CDR3 sequence is 12 residues long. The CDR3: CASSPRRNEQFF. The CDR3 DNA is TGTGCCAGCAGCCCAAGACGCAATGAGCAGTTCTTC.

Many counts were recorded for this clonotype. The J gene is TRBJ2-3, the V gene TRBV5-1; 8 bases map to TRBD1. V shed 7 bases and J 2 bases; nucleotides not matched to a gene: 9. The length of the CDR3 is 15 residues. The germline CDR1 and CDR2 sequences are SGHRS and YFSETQ. DNA of the CDR3: TGCGCCAGCTCCAAGGGACAGGTGGACACAGATACGCAGTATTTT. It is translated as CASSKGQVDTDTQYF.

There are many counts of this clonotype. The chain is built from TRBV10-3 and TRBJ2-7; unclear D gene. The CDR3 loop spans 15 amino acids. Germline V gene sequence: CDR1 ENHRY, CDR2 SYGVKD. The V end lost 6 bases, the J end lost 2 bases, and 17 bases lay between the germline ends. The CDR3: CAIRPQLDRTYEQYF. DNA of the CDR3: TGTGCCATCAGACCCCAGCTCGACCGGACCTACGAGCAGTACTTC.

The rearrangement links TRBV20-1 to TRBJ1-1; D gene uncertain. Trimming stripped 5 bases from V and 3 bases from J, with 16 bases between. CDR1 and CDR2 (germline): DFQATT, SNEGSKA (reference sequence). The CDR3 consists of 14 residues. The CDR3, as DNA: TGCAGTGCTTCCCGGGCCTTTGGGGACACTGAAGCTTTCTTT. Its translation: CSASRAFGDTEAFF.

The table lists this clonotype with many counts. The J gene is TRBJ2-5, the V gene TRBV10-3; 9 bases line up with TRBD1. The germline V gene encodes CDR1 ENHRY and CDR2 SYGVKD. With V trimmed by 0 bases and J by 9 bases, 5 bases remained unmatched. CDR3 length equals 14 residues. CDR3 DNA: TGTGCCATCAGTGAGTCGACAGGGGGAGACCCCCAGTACTTC. Translating gives CAISESTGGDPQYF.

This clonotype was seen at least ten times. The chain couples TRBV5-6 to TRBJ2-7; possibly TRBD1 or TRBD2 for D (5 bases each). V was trimmed by 3 bases and J by 3 bases, leaving 7 bases between them. Looked up from germline, CDR1 is SGHDT and CDR2 is YYEEEE. The length of the CDR3 is 12 residues. In DNA, the CDR3 is TGTGCCAGCAGCTGGGGGAACTACGAGCAGTACTTC. Amino acid sequence: CASSWGNYEQYF.

This clonotype was observed many times. V is TRBV10-3 and J is TRBJ1-2, with 9 nucleotides matching TRBD1. V dropped 4 bases and J dropped 5; count of bases not matched to a gene: 5. This CDR3 has 14 amino acids. Per the germline V gene, CDR1 is ENHRY and CDR2 is SYGVKD. The CDR3 DNA sequence: TGTGCCATCAGTGCGGACAGGGGAAGGTATGGCTACACCTTC. Translation: CAISADRGRYGYTF.

This clonotype occurred many times. The chain joins TRBV4-2 to TRBJ2-1; TRBD2 matches 14 bases. The junction had 8 bases not matched to a gene; V was cut back by 4 bases and J by 15 bases. This CDR3 spans 14 amino acids. Germline assignment: CDR1 LGHNA and CDR2 YNFKEQ. CDR3 region: CASSLGLAGELRFF. CDR3 bases: TGTGCCAGCAGCCTGGGACTAGCGGGAGAGTTGCGGTTCTTC.

CDR3 sequence (DNA): TGCGCCAGCAGCTTAGGACGGAACTTCCAAGAGACCCAGTACTTC. This translates into CASSLGRNFQETQYF. The chain uses TRBV5-1 and TRBJ2-5; the D is unclear. V was shortened by 2 bases and J by 1 base, with 12 bases between the two germline ends. Per germline, CDR1 SGHRS and CDR2 YFSETQ. This CDR3 has 15 residues.

This chain links TRBV14 with TRBJ2-1; possible D gene TRBD2, 6 bases. V was trimmed by 6 bases and J by 9 bases, leaving 18 bases between them. CDR1 and CDR2 (germline): SGHDN, FVKESK. This CDR3 contains 14 residues. This chain's CDR3 is CASRQRLGVGEQFF. The CDR3 DNA reads as TGTGCCAGCAGACAAAGACTAGGGGTGGGTGAGCAGTTCTTC. Supplemented by reference TRBV14 and TRBJ2-1, the full variable domain reads EAGVTQFPSHSVIEKGQTVTLRCDPISGHDNLYWYRRVMGKEIKFLLHFVKESKQDESGMPNNRFLAERTGGTYSTLKVQPAELEDSGVYFCASRQRLGVGEQFFGPGTRLTVL.

This clonotype was detected ten times or more. This chain uses TRBV10-3 with TRBJ2-3; 8 bases align to TRBD1. Germline V gene data show CDR1 as ENHRY and CDR2 as SYGVKD. V lost 8 bases and J lost 2; bases outside the gene matches: 12. The CDR3 runs to 16 residues. The CDR3 loop is CAIARGLAAATDTQYF. CDR3 DNA: TGTGCCATCGCCAGGGGGCTGGCGGCGGCCACAGATACGCAGTATTTT.

This clonotype was detected many times. J is TRBJ1-1 and V is TRBV7-9; D may be TRBD1 (6 bases). Germline CDR1 reads SEHNR; CDR2 reads FQNEAQ (reference sequence). With 4 bases removed from V and 7 bases from J, the gap between germline ends came to 10 bases. This CDR3 is built from 12 residues. The CDR3 sequence is CASSWRGGEAFF. The CDR3 bases are TGTGCCAGCAGCTGGAGGGGGGGTGAAGCTTTCTTT.